This T cell receptor (beta chain) stems from a study of shared clonotypes between healthy human individuals. Study at large: Three plates were used per donor for CD4 naive, three for CD4 memory, two for CD8 naive and one for CD8 memory.

The germline V and J ends were trimmed by 4 bases and 3 bases, with 23 bases remaining between them. The CDR3 has 18 residues. Per the germline V gene, CDR1 is LGHNA and CDR2 is YSLEER. The deep-level immunoSEQ assay was used. Clones were read by immunoSEQ multiplex PCR, and TCRdb kept only the in-frame ones, dropping some. The sample lists some 2,500,000 clones; 85% to 95% were seen once. The study enrolled healthy HIV-negative adults without recent acute infections or vaccinations as donors. The sequenced material came from naive CD4+ T cells from PBMCs. The sample's subset: CD45RA+ positively selected. The TCR originated in a man aged 18 to 35 in good health. Some clones in this sample may be carry-over from other donors' samples. The genes are TRBV4-3 and TRBJ2-3, with D maybe TRBD1 (6 bases). CDR3 sequence (DNA): TGCGCCAGCAGCCCGGTGCTGGGGCCCCAGAGGGGGACAGATACGCAGTATTTT. Protein: CASSPVLGPQRGTDTQYF.